A single sample is the source of the 14 T cell receptor beta chains below, sequenced in a study of Ad26.COV2.S vaccination and SARS-CoV-2 variants. TCRdb's copy holds only in-frame clones and misses some; the assay was immunoSEQ multiplex PCR. The data contain about half a million clones, about 88% of them singletons. Documented treatment: roughly 20 received Ad26.COV2.S at low or high dose, single or two shots; several received placebo; per-sample allocation not given. Sampling was done on day 63 after the first vaccine or placebo injection. Here the sequenced sample was peripheral blood, taken in a trial of Ad26.COV2.S vaccine versus placebo. The receptors here all came from a person aged 18-65 years who received the Ad26.COV2.S COVID-19 vaccine or a placebo.

This chain joins TRBV6-5 and TRBJ1-6; 8 positions match TRBD1. The CDR3 length is 15 residues. J gave up 11 bases and V 2 bases, and 8 bases lay outside the gene matches. The germline CDR1 and CDR2 sequences are MNHEY and SVGAGI. The CDR3 region is CASSYGGQGEAPLHF. In DNA form, the CDR3 reads TGTGCCAGCAGTTACGGAGGACAGGGAGAAGCACCCCTCCACTTT.

To note about this clone: The sample holds other DNA sequences that translate to the same CDR3. The chain couples TRBV27 to TRBJ1-1; D is uncertain. CDR1 and CDR2 from the germline V gene are MNHEY and SMNVEV (reference sequence). Trimming left V 3 bases short and J 4 bases short, with 3 bases between. This CDR3 contains 11 residues. The CDR3 is CASSFGTEAFF. CDR3 in DNA: TGTGCCAGCAGTTTCGGCACTGAAGCTTTCTTT.

The chain carries TRBV7-9 and TRBJ1-2; 7 nucleotides agree with TRBD1. The CDR3 is 15 residues long. CDR1 and CDR2 from the germline V gene are SEHNR and FQNEAQ (reference sequence). V was pared by 6 bases and J by 6 bases, with 13 bases of the junction left unmatched. In DNA form, the CDR3 reads TGTGCCAGCAGTTACCTTACGGGACAGTCAGATGGCTACACCTTC. It encodes CASSYLTGQSDGYTF.

The chain joins TRBV19 to TRBJ2-1; 7 bases map to TRBD2. This CDR3 has 17 amino acids. Trimming at V came to 0 bases and at J to 7 bases, leaving 12 bases not matched to a gene. The V gene's germline CDR1 is LNHDA and CDR2 SQIVND (reference sequence). The CDR3 nucleotides read TGTGCCAGTAGTATAGATCTTCGGCGGGAGACTGTTAATGAGCAGTTCTTC. As protein: CASSIDLRRETVNEQFF. The full variable domain, with the rest looked up from reference TRBV19 and TRBJ2-1, is DGGITQSPKYLFRKEGQNVTLSCEQNLNHDAMYWYRQDPGQGLRLIYYSQIVNDFQKGDIAEGYSVSREKKESFPLTVTSAQKNPTAFYLCASSIDLRRETVNEQFFGPGTRLTVL.

The J gene is TRBJ1-1, the V gene TRBV4-2; D gene unclear. Trimming stripped 0 bases from V and 3 bases from J, with 11 bases between. Germline lookup yields CDR1 LGHNA and CDR2 YNFKEQ. The CDR3 is 15 residues long. The CDR3 nucleotides are TGTGCCAGCAGCCAAGATGCCCGCAGCCACACTGAAGCTTTCTTT. Residues: CASSQDARSHTEAFF.

This clone came up a few times. V and J are TRBV19 and TRBJ1-5; D ambiguous. V lost 7 bases and J 3 bases, leaving 28 bases between the germline ends. The CDR3 is 19 amino acids. The germline V gene has CDR1 LNHDA and CDR2 SQIVND (reference sequence). The CDR3 DNA sequence: TGTGCCAGTAACCAACCCCTCCACTCACCACGGTCAGACAATCAGCCCCAGCATTTT. Amino acid sequence: CASNQPLHSPRSDNQPQHF. The whole variable domain, remainder taken from reference TRBV19 and TRBJ1-5, is DGGITQSPKYLFRKEGQNVTLSCEQNLNHDAMYWYRQDPGQGLRLIYYSQIVNDFQKGDIAEGYSVSREKKESFPLTVTSAQKNPTAFYLCASNQPLHSPRSDNQPQHFGDGTRLSIL.

The chain couples TRBV4-2 to TRBJ1-2, with D possibly TRBD1 on 6 matching bases. The V and J ends lost 3 bases and 5 bases respectively, with 16 bases between them. The CDR3 extends over 15 amino acids. The V gene's germline CDR1 is LGHNA and CDR2 YNFKEQ. This CDR3 reads CASSHSGAPHYGYTF. The CDR3, as DNA: TGTGCCAGCAGCCACTCAGGGGCCCCTCATTATGGCTACACCTTC.

V and J are TRBV30 and TRBJ2-7; D not resolved. Trimming took off 0 bases at V and 5 bases at J, with 5 bases between the two ends. Looked up from germline, CDR1 is GTSNPN and CDR2 is SVGIG (reference sequence). The CDR3 spans 11 residues. The CDR3 coding sequence is TGTGCCTGGAGTGTTCAGGACGAGCAGTACTTC. This gives the protein CAWSVQDEQYF.

The gene calls are TRBV29-1 and TRBJ2-7, with 10 bases aligning to TRBD1. Germline V gives CDR1 SQVTM, CDR2 ANQGSEA. The CDR3 is made up of 15 amino acids. V was pared by 4 bases and J by 3 bases, with 9 bases of the junction left unmatched. In DNA form, the CDR3 reads TGCAGCGTTGTCTCCGTCTGGGACAGGGGCTACGAGCAGTACTTC. Its translation: CSVVSVWDRGYEQYF.

This chain joins TRBV3-1 (or the pseudogene TRBV3-2) and TRBJ2-1, with 7 bases aligning to TRBD2. V was clipped by 8 bases and J by 8 bases; unmatched bases: 15. Germline V CDR1 and CDR2: LGHDT, YNNKEL (reference sequence). This CDR3 has 15 amino acids. For the CDR3, the DNA is TGTGCCAGCGGCAAACGGGACTACTTGTTTCATGAGCAGTTCTTC. Its protein is CASGKRDYLFHEQFF.

The chain joins TRBV5-4 to TRBJ2-2, with 16 bases that match TRBD2. This CDR3 is built from 16 residues. In germline, CDR1 is SGHNT, CDR2 YYREEE (reference sequence). J gave up 10 bases and V 4 bases, and 7 bases lay outside the gene matches. Here the CDR3 reads CASSAPGLAGGKELFF. The CDR3 nucleotides are TGTGCCAGCAGCGCTCCGGGACTAGCGGGGGGGAAGGAGCTGTTTTTT. The variable domain in full, with the rest retrieved from reference TRBV5-4 and TRBJ2-2, is ETGVTQSPTHLIKTRGQQVTLRCSSQSGHNTVSWYQQALGQGPQFIFQYYREEENGRGNFPPRFSGLQFPNYSSELNVNALELDDSALYLCASSAPGLAGGKELFFGEGSRLTVL.

This sequence joins TRBV19 and TRBJ1-6; D perhaps matches TRBD1 (6 bases). Trimming took off 5 bases at V and 7 bases at J, with 12 bases between the two ends. CDR1 LNHDA and CDR2 SQIVND come from the germline V gene (reference sequence). This CDR3 has 14 residues. DNA for the CDR3: TGTGCCAGTAGTCTGGGACAAGTAAATTCACCCCTCCACTTT. Residues: CASSLGQVNSPLHF.

This chain uses TRBV9 with TRBJ2-1; 8 nucleotides agree with TRBD2. J lost 8 bases, V lost 0 bases, and 7 bases had no gene match. CDR3 length: 15 amino acids. Germline V gives CDR1 SGDLS, CDR2 YYNGEE. The CDR3 DNA sequence: TGTGCCAGCAGCGTAGCGGGAGGGCCCACGGATGAGCAGTTCTTC. Residues: CASSVAGGPTDEQFF.

J is TRBJ2-3 and V is TRBV2; D is ambiguous. The CDR3 length is 15 residues. Looked up from germline, CDR1 is SNHLY and CDR2 is FYNNEI. V dropped 6 bases and J dropped 1 base, with 14 bases sitting between them. In nucleotides, the CDR3 is TGTGCCAGCAGAAGGTACTGGTCTGGCACAGATACGCAGTATTTT. Protein sequence: CASRRYWSGTDTQYF.